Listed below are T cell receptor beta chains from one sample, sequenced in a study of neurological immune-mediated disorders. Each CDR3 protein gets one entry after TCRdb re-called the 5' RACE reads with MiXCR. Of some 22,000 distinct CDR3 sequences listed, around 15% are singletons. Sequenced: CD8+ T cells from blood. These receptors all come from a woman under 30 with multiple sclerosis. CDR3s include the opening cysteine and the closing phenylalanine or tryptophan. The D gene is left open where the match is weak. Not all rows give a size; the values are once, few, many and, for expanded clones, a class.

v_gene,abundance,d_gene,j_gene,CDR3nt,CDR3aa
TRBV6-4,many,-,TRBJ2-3,TGTGCCAGCAGTGACGTTTTAGGGGACGGCACAGATACGCAGTATTTT,CASSDVLGDGTDTQYF
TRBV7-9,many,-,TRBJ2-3,TGTGCCAGCGTCATTGACGGGAACACAGATACGCAGTATTTT,CASVIDGNTDTQYF
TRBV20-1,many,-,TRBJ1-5,TGCAGTGCTTCGGGACTGCCCGGCGCTAATCAGCCCCAGCATTTT,CSASGLPGANQPQHF
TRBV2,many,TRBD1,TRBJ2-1,TGTGCCAGCAGTAGAAACAGGGGCTCCTACAATGAGCAGTTCTTC,CASSRNRGSYNEQFF
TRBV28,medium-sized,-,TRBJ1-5,TGTGCCAGCAGTATCAACGGTCAGCCCCAGCATTTT,CASSINGQPQHF
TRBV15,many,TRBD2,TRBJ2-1,TGTGCCACCAGCAGAGTTCCCTATCGGACTAGGGCCTACAATGAGCAGTTCTTC,CATSRVPYRTRAYNEQFF
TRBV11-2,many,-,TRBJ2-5,TGTGCCAGCAGCTTAGGTCGGGGCAGTCACTTTGGGACCCAGTACTTC,CASSLGRGSHFGTQYF
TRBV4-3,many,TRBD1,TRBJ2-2,TGCGCCAGCAGCCAAGGACCGGGACAGATAGACACCGGGGAGCTGTTTTTT,CASSQGPGQIDTGELFF
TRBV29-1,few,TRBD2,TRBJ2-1,TGCAGCGGATCCTGGACTAGCGGGTATGAGCAGTTCTTC,CSGSWTSGYEQFF
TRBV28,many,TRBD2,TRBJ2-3,TGTGCCAGCAGTTTATGGGGGGTGGCGGGGGGACCAGATACGCAGTATTTT,CASSLWGVAGGPDTQYF
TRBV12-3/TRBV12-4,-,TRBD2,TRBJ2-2,TGTGCCAGCAGTCCACCTAGCGGGAGGATAACCGGGGAGCTGTTTTTT,CASSPPSGRITGELFF
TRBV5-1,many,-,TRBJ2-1,TGCGCCAGCAGCTTTGGTGGATACAATGAGCAGTTCTTC,CASSFGGYNEQFF
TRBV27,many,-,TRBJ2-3,TGTGCCAGCAGTACCACCCCAGATACGCAGTATTTT,CASSTTPDTQYF
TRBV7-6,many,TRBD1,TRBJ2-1,TGTGCCAGCAGACGGGACAGGGTAGGCAATGAGCAGTTCTTC,CASRRDRVGNEQFF
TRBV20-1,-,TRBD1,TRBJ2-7,TGCAGTGCTGGGACAGGGGGGAACGAGCAGTACTTC,CSAGTGGNEQYF
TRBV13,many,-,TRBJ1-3,TGTGCCAGCAGCCATGGACAGACGAGCTCTGGAAACACCATATATTTT,CASSHGQTSSGNTIYF
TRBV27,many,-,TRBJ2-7,TGTGCCAGCAGCCTGGGACCGAACACCTACGAGCAGTACTTC,CASSLGPNTYEQYF
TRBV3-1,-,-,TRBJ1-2,TGTGCCAGCAGTCGCTTGGGGGACTATGGCTACACCTTC,CASSRLGDYGYTF
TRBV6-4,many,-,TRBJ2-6,TGTGCCAGCAGTGACTACACTGGGGCCAACGTCCTGACTTTC,CASSDYTGANVLTF
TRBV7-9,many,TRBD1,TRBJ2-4,TGTGCCAGCAGCCCCGACAGGGGCTTAGCCAAAAACATTCAGTACTTC,CASSPDRGLAKNIQYF
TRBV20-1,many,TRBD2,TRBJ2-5,TGCAGTGCTAGTGGAAGGCTAGCGGGAGTTCTTGGCGAGACCCAGTACTTC,CSASGRLAGVLGETQYF
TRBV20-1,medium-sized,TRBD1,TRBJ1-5,TGCAGTGCTAGAGATCTCGTGGTACAGGGGGGACAGCCCCAGCATTTT,CSARDLVVQGGQPQHF